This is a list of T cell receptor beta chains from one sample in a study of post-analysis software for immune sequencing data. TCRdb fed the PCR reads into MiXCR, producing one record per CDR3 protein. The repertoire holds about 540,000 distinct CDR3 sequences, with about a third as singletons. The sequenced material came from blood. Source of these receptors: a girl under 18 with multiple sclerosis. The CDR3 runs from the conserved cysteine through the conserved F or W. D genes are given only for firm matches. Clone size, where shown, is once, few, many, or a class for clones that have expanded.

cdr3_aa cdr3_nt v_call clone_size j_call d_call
CASSVGGTSGASYEQYF TGTGCCAGCAGCGTAGGCGGGACTAGCGGGGCCTCCTACGAGCAGTACTTC TRBV9 few TRBJ2-7 TRBD2
CASSLQGANNEQFF TGTGCCAGCAGTTTACAGGGGGCCAACAATGAGCAGTTCTTC TRBV6-6 NA TRBJ2-1 TRBD1
CSARDGRAPQETQYF TGCAGTGCTAGAGATGGGCGGGCACCTCAAGAGACCCAGTACTTC TRBV20-1 NA TRBJ2-5 NA
CASSLYRTGGSYGYTF TGTGCCAGCAGTTTATATAGAACAGGGGGATCATATGGCTACACCTTC TRBV27 NA TRBJ1-2 TRBD1
CASSPPGGYTEAFF TGTGCCAGCAGCCCCCCAGGGGGCTACACTGAAGCTTTCTTT TRBV7-9 few TRBJ1-1 TRBD1
CASSQEIGDYGYTF TGTGCCAGCAGCCAAGAAATCGGGGACTATGGCTACACCTTC TRBV3-1 NA TRBJ1-2 NA
CSARVARKNEQFF TGCAGTGCTAGAGTGGCTAGAAAAAATGAGCAGTTCTTC TRBV20-1 few TRBJ2-1 NA
CAIRTTGGLREQYF TGTGCCATCAGGACGACAGGGGGCCTTCGCGAGCAGTACTTC TRBV10-3 few TRBJ2-7 TRBD1
CSARDSFRRLATSLEQYF TGCAGTGCTAGAGATAGTTTTCGGCGACTAGCGACAAGTTTAGAGCAGTACTTC TRBV20-1 NA TRBJ2-7 TRBD2
CASSFLGGSTDTQYF TGTGCCAGCAGCTTCCTGGGGGGGAGCACAGATACGCAGTATTTT TRBV7-2 few TRBJ2-3 TRBD2
CASSVAADRGYGYGYTF TGTGCCAGCAGCGTAGCTGCGGACAGGGGCTATGGCTATGGCTACACCTTC TRBV9 few TRBJ1-2 TRBD1
CAGGRTLETQYF TGTGCCGGTGGTAGGACCTTAGAGACCCAGTACTTC TRBV7-9 NA TRBJ2-5 NA
CASSQEGGHPYEQYF TGTGCCAGCAGCCAAGAGGGTGGACACCCCTACGAGCAGTACTTC TRBV3-1 NA TRBJ2-7 NA
CASSFRFGGNTEAFF NA TRBV11-2 few TRBJ1-1 NA
CATSILGANVLTF TGTGCCACCAGCATCCTAGGGGCCAACGTCCTGACTTTC TRBV15 few TRBJ2-6 NA
CSARGDKDAEQYF TGCAGTGCCAGGGGGGACAAGGATGCTGAGCAGTACTTC TRBV20-1 few TRBJ2-7 NA
CASSLVTGGMNTGELFF TGTGCCAGCAGCTTAGTCACAGGGGGCATGAACACCGGGGAGCTGTTTTTT TRBV7-6 few TRBJ2-2 TRBD1
CASSDWDSEYNGYTF TGCGCCAGCAGCGATTGGGACAGTGAATACAATGGCTACACCTTC TRBV4-1 few TRBJ1-2 TRBD1
CASGVLAGGDEQFF TGTGCCAGCGGGGTACTAGCGGGGGGGGATGAGCAGTTCTTC TRBV2 few TRBJ2-1 TRBD2
CSARAQGRLKETQYF TGCAGTGCTAGGGCCCAGGGGAGGCTGAAAGAGACCCAGTACTTC TRBV20-1 NA TRBJ2-5 NA
CVSNRLGEETQYF TGTGTCAGCAACCGCTTGGGGGAGGAGACCCAGTACTTC TRBV14 once TRBJ2-5 NA
CSVLTGSGEQYF TGCAGCGTTCTTACAGGGTCTGGCGAGCAGTACTTC TRBV29-1 NA TRBJ2-7 NA
CTSSFGGQGGTQYF TGCACCAGCAGCTTTGGTGGACAGGGGGGGACCCAGTACTTC TRBV5-1 NA TRBJ2-5 TRBD1
CASSQDPGQGETQYF TGCGCCAGCAGCCAAGACCCGGGACAGGGCGAGACCCAGTACTTC TRBV4-1 NA TRBJ2-5 TRBD1
CASSKRVSGGTDTQYF TGTGCCAGCAGCAAGAGAGTGAGCGGGGGAACAGATACGCAGTATTTT TRBV12-3/TRBV12-4 NA TRBJ2-3 TRBD2
CASSYGPKYSYEQYF TGTGCCAGCAGTTATGGCCCTAAGTACTCCTACGAGCAGTACTTC TRBV6-6 few TRBJ2-7 NA
CASSPRGGSPLHF TGTGCCAGCAGCCCCAGGGGAGGGTCACCCCTCCACTTT TRBV28 NA TRBJ1-6 NA
CASSLWDREGETQYF TGTGCCAGCAGCTTATGGGACAGGGAGGGAGAGACCCAGTACTTC TRBV7-3 NA TRBJ2-5 TRBD1
CASSLAGALAGGETQYF TGTGCCAGCAGCTTAGCGGGGGCACTAGCGGGGGGCGAGACCCAGTACTTC TRBV7-2 NA TRBJ2-5 TRBD2
CSATGTRTEAFF TGCAGTGCTACAGGAACCCGGACTGAAGCTTTCTTT TRBV20-1 NA TRBJ1-1 NA
CASTPSGTAQETQYF TGTGCCAGCACTCCAAGTGGGACAGCCCAAGAGACCCAGTACTTC TRBV12-3/TRBV12-4 NA TRBJ2-5 TRBD1
CSAWDRGHNEQFF TGCAGTGCTTGGGACAGGGGCCACAATGAGCAGTTCTTC TRBV20-1 NA TRBJ2-1 TRBD1
CASSLGRSSGGKETQYF TGTGCCAGTAGCTTAGGGAGATCTAGCGGGGGTAAGGAGACCCAGTACTTC TRBV11-2 few TRBJ2-5 TRBD2
CASRITWVAYNEQFF TGTGCCAGCAGAATTACATGGGTCGCCTACAATGAGCAGTTCTTC TRBV12-3/TRBV12-4 NA TRBJ2-1 NA
CSAPLSGGINEQFF TGCAGTGCTCCCCTTAGCGGGGGGATTAATGAGCAGTTCTTC TRBV20-1 NA TRBJ2-1 TRBD2
CASSPEAGGNEQFF TGTGCCAGCTCACCAGAGGCAGGGGGAAATGAGCAGTTCTTC TRBV18 few TRBJ2-1 TRBD1
CSARTTSGGRTDTQYF TGCAGTGCTCGCACGACTAGCGGGGGTCGGACAGATACGCAGTATTTT TRBV20-1 NA TRBJ2-3 TRBD2
CSVDFLNEQYF TGCAGCGTAGACTTTCTTAATGAGCAGTACTTC TRBV29-1 NA TRBJ2-5 NA
CASSQFNSNQPQHF TGTGCCAGTAGCCAGTTCAATAGCAATCAGCCCCAGCATTTT TRBV12-3/TRBV12-4 NA TRBJ1-5 NA
CASSSRGAPPETQYF TGTGCCAGCAGCTCGAGGGGAGCCCCCCCAGAGACCCAGTACTTC TRBV7-2 NA TRBJ2-5 NA
CASSLGTDNLNIQYF TGTGCCAGCAGTTTAGGAACGGATAACCTGAACATTCAGTACTTC TRBV11-2 NA TRBJ2-4 NA
CASSQGQRASYEQYF TGCGCCAGCAGCCAAGGACAGAGGGCCTCCTACGAGCAGTACTTC TRBV4-1 NA TRBJ2-7 NA
CASSLIAGVRNEQFF TGTGCCAGCAGCTTAATAGCGGGGGTCCGGAATGAGCAGTTCTTC TRBV7-3 few TRBJ2-1 TRBD2
CASSLMDRGQAKNIQYF TGTGCCAGCAGCTTGATGGACCGGGGACAGGCGAAAAACATTCAGTACTTC TRBV5-6 NA TRBJ2-4 TRBD1
CASSPGDGVNTEAFF TGCGCCAGCAGCCCCGGGGACGGAGTAAACACTGAAGCTTTCTTT TRBV5-1 few TRBJ1-1 NA